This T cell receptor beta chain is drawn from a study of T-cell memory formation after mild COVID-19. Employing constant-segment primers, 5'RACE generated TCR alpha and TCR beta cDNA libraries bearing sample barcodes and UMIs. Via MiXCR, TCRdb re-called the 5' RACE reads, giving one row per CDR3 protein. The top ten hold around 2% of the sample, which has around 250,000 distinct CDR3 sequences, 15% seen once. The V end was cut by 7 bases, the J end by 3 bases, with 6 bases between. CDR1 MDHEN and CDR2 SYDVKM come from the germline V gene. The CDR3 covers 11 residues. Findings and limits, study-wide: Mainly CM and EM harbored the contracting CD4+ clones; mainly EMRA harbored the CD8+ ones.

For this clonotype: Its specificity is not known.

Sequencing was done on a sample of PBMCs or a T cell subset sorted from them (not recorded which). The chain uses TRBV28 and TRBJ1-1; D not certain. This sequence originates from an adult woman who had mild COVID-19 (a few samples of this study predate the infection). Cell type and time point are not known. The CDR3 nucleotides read TGTGCCAGCACCAGCCACACTGAAGCTTTCTTT. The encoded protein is CASTSHTEAFF. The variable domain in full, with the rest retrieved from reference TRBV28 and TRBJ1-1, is DVKVTQSSRYLVKRTGEKVFLECVQDMDHENMFWYRQDPGLGLRLIYFSYDVKMKEKGDIPEGYSVSREKKERFSLILESASTNQTSMYLCASTSHTEAFFGQGTRLTVV.